This T cell receptor (beta chain) emerged from a study of blood T cells in healthy people across ages. The CDR3 consists of 14 residues. Trimming removed 1 base at V and 4 bases at J, with 9 bases between. From germline, CDR1 is SEHNR and CDR2 FQNEAQ (reference sequence). This clonotype was found many times. A J-beta primer mix and a sample-barcoded 5' primer were used in a second PCR of about 7 to 12 cycles. TCRdb reprocessed the 5' RACE reads via MiXCR and lists one record per CDR3 protein. The sample includes around 700,000 distinct CDR3 sequences, around a quarter of them seen just once. In addition, the sample was reused for a study of T cells of mothers and their children. That investigation notes: A few healthy Caucasian mothers, along with their six children, were the donors. Second-PCR amplification with M1S added sample barcodes and 2-4 random nucleotides. The yield was over 8 million TCR beta CDR3 reads from each mother and approximately 3 million from each child. Thymic selection molds TCR recombination output in a comparable way in related and unrelated pairs.

The V gene is TRBV7-9, the J gene TRBJ2-3, with a possible D match to TRBD1 (5 bases). This receptor was identified in a boy under 18 in good health. What was sequenced was blood. CDR3 in DNA: TGTGCCAGCAGCTTAGAGGTGGGGCCAGATACGCAGTATTTT. Translated: CASSLEVGPDTQYF.